The clone carrying this T cell receptor (beta chain) was counted ten times or more. As yet, its antigen is unknown. The sequenced fragment ends 3 residues before the CDR3 boundary, so the rest is inferred from the germline J gene. V lost 0 bases, J lost 2 bases, and 10 bases lay in between. The CDR3 consists of 15 residues. Looked up from germline, CDR1 is SGHNT and CDR2 is YENEEA. Assay used: immunoSEQ multiplex PCR; TCRdb lists only in-frame clones, some missing. The sample is made up of just over 20,000 clones, none counted only once. The data stem from a study of T cell clonality in common variable immunodeficiency. Study findings and constraints: Common variable immunodeficiency TCR beta sequences reportedly had fewer deletions and N-nucleotide insertions.

Reduced serum IgG, IgA and/or IgM plus specific antibody deficiency defined CVID. Aged about 9 to 64 years, CVID subjects averaged roughly 43 years old. Donors gave roughly 4.5 to 8 ml heparinized peripheral whole blood. Sequenced material: peripheral blood mononuclear cells. The origin of this receptor is a human donor with common variable immunodeficiency. The chain employs TRBV11-3 and TRBJ2-5, with a possible D match to TRBD1 (5 bases). Incomplete CDR3 DNA: TGTGCCAGCAGCTTAGATGGCCAGGGACAAGAGACC. Its translation: CASSLDGQGQET. The entire CDR3 is CASSLDGQGQETQYF.